Here is one TCR beta chain with its context. TCRbeta library construction was performed incorporating unique molecular identifiers. TCRdb redid the calling of the PCR reads with MiXCR, one entry per CDR3 protein. The table shows around 450,000 distinct CDR3 sequences, with around two fifths occurring only once. These data belong to a study of T-cell reconstitution after alpha-beta-depleted transplantation in children. The V and J ends lost 1 base and 6 bases, in that order; junction bases with no gene match: 3. From germline, CDR1 is MGHRA and CDR2 YSYEKL. CDR3 size: 14 residues. The receptor was derived from a girl aged 2-9 years with aplastic anemia, due to receive a stem cell transplant. J is TRBJ2-1 and V is TRBV4-1; 7 bases line up with TRBD2. Sequenced material: PBMCs, taken before TCRalphabeta/CD19-depleted stem cell transplant. The CDR3 DNA follows: TGCGCCAGCAGCCAAGGGACTAGTCCCAATGAGCAGTTCTTC. Its protein is CASSQGTSPNEQFF.